This entry lists 22 T cell receptor beta chains sequenced from one sample in a study of regulatory T cells in long-lasting Graves disease. Time point of the sample: newly diagnosed GD, antithyroid drugs for less than 3 months. From RNA extracted from PBMCs, the TCR library was made. CDR3 regions were amplified by Arm-PCR using iRepertoire HTBI primers to build TCR beta libraries. TCRdb independently ran MiXCR on the multiplex PCR reads; one entry per CDR3 protein. Of around 320,000 distinct CDR3 sequences listed, approximately 15% were seen once; the top ten hold roughly 27%. A further study also used this sample, focusing on T cells in Graves' hyperthyroidism and ophthalmopathy.

The sample consisted of peripheral blood mononuclear cells (PBMCs), taken at new diagnosis, from a patient treated with antithyroid drugs. These receptors all stem from a man aged 40-50 years with Graves disease.

For this clonotype: A far larger clone is one base from this, pointing to a likely read error. This rearrangement joins TRBV28 to TRBJ2-1; 8 nucleotides agree with TRBD1. Trimming cost V 5 bases and J 10 bases; bases outside gene matches: 7. The CDR3 contains 13 residues. The germline CDR1 and CDR2 sequences are MDHEN and SYDVKM. Here the CDR3 DNA reads TGTGCCAGCAGTCTCGGGACAGGCTACGAGCAGTTCTTC. This encodes CASSLGTGYEQFF.

The gene calls are TRBV30 and TRBJ2-7, with 11 bases lining up with TRBD2. This CDR3 spans 18 amino acids. V shed 0 bases, J shed 5 bases, and the junction held 15 bases outside the gene matches. Germline lookup yields CDR1 GTSNPN and CDR2 SVGIG (reference sequence). CDR3 nucleotide sequence: TGTGCCTGGAGTGTACCTTTAGCGGGGGGGACAGGGTATGACGAGCAGTACTTC. This gives the protein CAWSVPLAGGTGYDEQYF.

Ten or more counts support this clonotype. V and J are TRBV7-2 and TRBJ2-3; 10 nucleotides match TRBD1. The V gene end was trimmed by 5 bases and the J gene end by 5 bases; junction bases not matched to a gene: 10. The germline gives CDR1 SGHTA, CDR2 FQGNSA. The CDR3 loop spans 16 amino acids. This CDR3 reads CASSPRQGAVGDTQYF. The CDR3 bases are TGTGCCAGCAGCCCACGACAGGGGGCGGTTGGAGATACGCAGTATTTT.

The sample holds many counts of this clonotype. The chain uses TRBV20-1 and TRBJ1-3; D is undetermined. Germline V gene sequence: CDR1 DFQATT, CDR2 SNEGSKA (reference sequence). V was shortened by 0 bases and J by 0 bases, with 9 bases between the two germline ends. The CDR3 has 15 amino acids. The CDR3 DNA follows: TGCAGTGCTAGAGATGGATCTTCCTCTGGAAACACCATATATTTT. This translates into CSARDGSSSGNTIYF.

V gene TRBV6-2 or TRBV6-3 combines with J gene TRBJ1-1, with D maybe TRBD1 (5 bases). Germline-derived CDR1 and CDR2 are MNHEY and SVGEGT. Trimming left V 0 bases short and J 5 bases short, with 10 bases between. CDR3 size: 14 residues. The CDR3 here is CASSYSWGRTEAFF. CDR3 nucleotide sequence: TGTGCCAGCAGTTACTCATGGGGACGGACTGAAGCTTTCTTT.

The table lists this clonotype with many counts. The rearrangement joins TRBV5-1 to TRBJ1-1, with a possible D match to TRBD1 (5 bases). Germline V gives CDR1 SGHRS, CDR2 YFSETQ. V was shortened by 0 bases and J by 6 bases, with 15 bases between the two germline ends. CDR3 length equals 15 residues. The CDR3 DNA follows: TGCGCCAGCAGCTTGGTGCAGGGACTTGGAGCTGAAGCTTTCTTT. Translated, it gives CASSLVQGLGAEAFF.

This clonotype showed up many times. The V gene is TRBV27, the J gene TRBJ2-7; TRBD1 might be the D (6 bases). The germline V gene has CDR1 MNHEY and CDR2 SMNVEV (reference sequence). The CDR3 has 17 amino acids. The V end was cut by 5 bases, the J end by 4 bases, with 24 bases between. DNA of the CDR3: TGTGCCAGCAGTCTACACTCCAGGGGTACCCATCGATACGAGCAGTACTTC. It specifies CASSLHSRGTHRYEQYF.

Comments on this clonotype: Possible read error: a much larger clone is one base away. DNA of the CDR3: TGTGCCGGCAGTTCTCAACGATCGGGGAAAGAGACCCAGTACTTC. Translation: CAGSSQRSGKETQYF. The chain combines TRBV7-2 with TRBJ2-5, with D possibly TRBD2 on 5 matching bases. The CDR3 runs 15 residues. Germline CDR1 and CDR2: SGHTA and FQGNSA.

The chain uses TRBV20-1 and TRBJ2-3; D is perhaps TRBD2 (7 bases). The V and J ends lost 0 bases and 5 bases respectively, with 15 bases between them. The CDR3 spans 15 residues. Germline assignment: CDR1 DFQATT and CDR2 SNEGSKA (reference sequence). CDR3 DNA: TGCAGTGCTAGAGAAAGGGGGGGCGGAGGAGATACGCAGTATTTT. Protein sequence: CSARERGGGGDTQYF.

This clonotype was counted many times. The chain links TRBV6-5 to TRBJ2-2; TRBD1 matches at 9 bases. The CDR3 has 16 amino acids. The V gene end was trimmed by 2 bases and the J gene end by 4 bases; junction bases not matched to a gene: 5. In germline, CDR1 is MNHEY, CDR2 SVGAGI. In DNA, the CDR3 is TGTGCCAGCAGTTACCAGACAGGGGGACCCACCGGGGAGCTGTTTTTT. This codes for CASSYQTGGPTGELFF.

This clonotype was detected a few times. The rearrangement joins TRBV6-5 to TRBJ2-5; D gene ambiguous. This CDR3 has 13 residues. Germline CDR1 MNHEY, CDR2 SVGAGI. V was shortened by 4 bases and J by 0 bases, with 6 bases between the two germline ends. The CDR3 nucleotides read TGTGCCAGCAGTTCCACCCACCAAGAGACCCAGTACTTC. This codes for CASSSTHQETQYF.

The rearrangement joins TRBV19 to TRBJ1-5; D gene uncertain. Germline V lookup: CDR1 LNHDA, CDR2 SQIVND (reference sequence). V was shortened by 5 bases and J by 7 bases, with 12 bases between the two germline ends. The CDR3 length is 13 residues. The DNA of the CDR3 is TGTGCCAGTAGTGGAACAAAGGGACAGCCCCAGCATTTT. Its protein is CASSGTKGQPQHF.

This clonotype has ten or more counts. V and J are TRBV20-1 and TRBJ2-5; TRBD2 agrees at 10 bases. This CDR3 has 15 amino acids. Trimming cost V 3 bases and J 2 bases; bases outside gene matches: 6. CDR1 and CDR2 (germline): DFQATT, SNEGSKA (reference sequence). This CDR3 reads CSARVSGGPQETQYF. In DNA, the CDR3 is TGCAGTGCTAGGGTTAGCGGGGGGCCTCAAGAGACCCAGTACTTC.

This clonotype occurred many times. The gene calls are TRBV3-1 and TRBJ1-6; TRBD1 aligns across 7 bases. The junction had 7 bases not matched to a gene; V was cut back by 1 base and J by 4 bases. Germline CDR1 is LGHDT and CDR2 is YNNKEL (reference sequence). CDR3 length equals 17 residues. The CDR3 reads CASSQVWSGGYNSPLHF. The CDR3 coding sequence is TGTGCCAGCAGCCAAGTCTGGTCAGGGGGATATAATTCACCCCTCCACTTT.

This clonotype was observed at least ten times. V gene TRBV5-1 combines with J gene TRBJ2-3; D is ambiguous. V was clipped by 0 bases and J by 6 bases, with 11 bases between them. Germline V gives CDR1 SGHRS, CDR2 YFSETQ. CDR3 length: 14 amino acids. CDR3 sequence reads: CASSLAPPVDTQYF. The CDR3 DNA is TGCGCCAGCAGCTTGGCACCCCCGGTGGATACGCAGTATTTT. The full variable domain, in which reference TRBV5-1 and TRBJ2-3 provide the parts outside the CDR3, is KAGVTQTPRYLIKTRGQQVTLSCSPISGHRSVSWYQQTPGQGLQFLFEYFSETQRNKGNFPGRFSGRQFSNSRSEMNVSTLELGDSALYLCASSLAPPVDTQYFGPGTRLTVL.

This chain joins TRBV20-1 and TRBJ1-6; 8 positions match TRBD1. Germline CDR1 is DFQATT and CDR2 is SNEGSKA (reference sequence). V was pared by 3 bases and J by 9 bases, with 7 bases of the junction left unmatched. The CDR3 consists of 14 residues. CDR3 DNA sequence: TGCAGTGCTAGGGTTCGGACAGGGAGTTCACCCCTCCACTTT. It translates to CSARVRTGSSPLHF.

The sample holds many counts of this clonotype. This chain connects TRBV12-3 or TRBV12-4 to TRBJ1-5; 8 nucleotides agree with TRBD1. The CDR3 has 15 amino acids. The V and J ends lost 6 bases and 4 bases, in that order; junction bases with no gene match: 8. This CDR3 reads CASSLAGQGNQPQHF. The DNA of the CDR3 is TGTGCCAGCAGCCTTGCAGGACAGGGTAATCAGCCCCAGCATTTT.

This rearrangement joins TRBV24-1 to TRBJ2-5; D uncertain. The V end lost 1 base, the J end lost 1 base, and 6 bases lay between the germline ends. CDR1 and CDR2 (germline): KGHDR, SFDVKD. The CDR3 consists of 14 residues. Here the CDR3 reads CATSDLVSQETQYF. CDR3 bases: TGTGCCACCAGTGATTTAGTCAGCCAAGAGACCCAGTACTTC.

The chain uses TRBV6-2 or TRBV6-3 and TRBJ2-7; D perhaps matches TRBD1 (6 bases). Germline V gives CDR1 MNHEY, CDR2 SVGEGT. The V end lost 5 bases, the J end lost 3 bases, and 14 bases lay between the germline ends. The CDR3 covers 14 residues. In DNA, the CDR3 is TGTGCCAGCAGTCCCTATACAGGGCGCTACGAGCAGTACTTC. It specifies CASSPYTGRYEQYF.

As for this clonotype: One junction end does not reproduce the germline sequence, and a read error may be involved. V and J are TRBV6-1 and TRBJ1-4, with D possibly TRBD1 on 6 matching bases. Germline CDR1 is MNHNS and CDR2 is SASEGT. There are 14 residues in the CDR3. The CDR3 coding sequence is TGTGCCGGCAGTGTGGGGCAGGGGAGTGAAAAACTGTTTTTT. Its translation: CAGSVGQGSEKLFF.

This clonotype appeared many times. This chain links TRBV11-2 with TRBJ1-1, with 9 positions matching TRBD1. V lost 3 bases to trimming and J lost 5 bases; unmatched junction nucleotides: 7. This CDR3 has 15 amino acids. Looked up from germline, CDR1 is SGHAT and CDR2 is FQNNGV. CDR3 sequence: CASSLNRGRRTEAFF. The CDR3 coding sequence is TGTGCCAGCAGCTTGAACAGGGGGCGAAGAACTGAAGCTTTCTTT.

The chain employs TRBV5-1 and TRBJ1-3; D may be TRBD1 (5 bases). This CDR3 has 13 residues. Germline-derived CDR1 and CDR2 are SGHRS and YFSETQ. Trimming cost V 4 bases and J 8 bases, with 13 bases left between them. CDR3 protein: CASSPREGDTIYF. DNA of the CDR3: TGCGCCAGCAGCCCCAGGGAGGGAGACACCATATATTTT.